The TCR beta chain under discussion was sequenced for a study of fetal regulatory T cell absence and autoimmunity. The survey-level immunoSEQ assay was used. Profiling relied on immunoSEQ multiplex PCR, and the TCRdb table lists in-frame clones only, not all of them. The sample includes approximately 94,000 clones, 60% to 80% of them seen just once. Germline V gene lookup returns CDR1 MNHNS and CDR2 SASEGT. The trim removed 1 base at V and 5 bases at J, leaving 6 bases unmatched. CDR3 length: 15 amino acids. Study outcomes and limitations: Pancreas TCRs were oligoclonally enriched versus cord blood, some clones over 95-fold. Broadly similar TRB gene family usage was seen in pancreas and cord blood.

This clone was counted a few times. Antigen: not known. This receptor was identified in a male donor with IPEX syndrome. The chain carries TRBV6-1 and TRBJ1-2; 8 bases align to TRBD1. The sequencing input was pancreas tissue. The chain's CDR3 is CASSEEGRGRYGYTF. The CDR3 DNA sequence: TGTGCCAGCAGTGAAGAAGGCAGGGGGCGATATGGCTACACCTTC.